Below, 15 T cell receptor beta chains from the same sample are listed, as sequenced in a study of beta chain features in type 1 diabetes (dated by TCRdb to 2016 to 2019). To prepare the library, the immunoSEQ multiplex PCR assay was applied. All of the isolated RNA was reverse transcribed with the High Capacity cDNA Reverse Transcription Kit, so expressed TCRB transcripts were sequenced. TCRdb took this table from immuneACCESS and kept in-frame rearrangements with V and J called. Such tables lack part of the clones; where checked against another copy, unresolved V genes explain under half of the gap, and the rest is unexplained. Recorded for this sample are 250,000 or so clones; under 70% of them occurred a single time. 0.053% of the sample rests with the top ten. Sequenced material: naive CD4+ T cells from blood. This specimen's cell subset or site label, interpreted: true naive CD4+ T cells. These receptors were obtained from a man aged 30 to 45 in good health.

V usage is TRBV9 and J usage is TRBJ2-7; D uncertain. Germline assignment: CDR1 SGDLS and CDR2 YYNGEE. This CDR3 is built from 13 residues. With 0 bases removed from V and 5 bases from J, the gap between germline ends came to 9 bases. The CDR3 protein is CASSVGVIDEQYF. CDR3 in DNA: TGTGCCAGCAGCGTAGGAGTAATAGACGAGCAGTACTTC.

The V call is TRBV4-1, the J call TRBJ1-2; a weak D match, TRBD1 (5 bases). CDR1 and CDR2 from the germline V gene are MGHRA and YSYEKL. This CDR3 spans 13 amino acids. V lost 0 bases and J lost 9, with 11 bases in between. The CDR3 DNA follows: TGCGCCAGCAGCCAAGAGCAGGGTACGAGCTACACCTTC. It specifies CASSQEQGTSYTF.

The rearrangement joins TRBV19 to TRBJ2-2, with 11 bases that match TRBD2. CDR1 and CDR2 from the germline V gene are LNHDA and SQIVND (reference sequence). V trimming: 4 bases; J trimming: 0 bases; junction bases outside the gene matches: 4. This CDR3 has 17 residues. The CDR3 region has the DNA TGTGCCAGTAGTAACCCGACTAGCGGGGCGAACACCGGGGAGCTGTTTTTT. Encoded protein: CASSNPTSGANTGELFF.

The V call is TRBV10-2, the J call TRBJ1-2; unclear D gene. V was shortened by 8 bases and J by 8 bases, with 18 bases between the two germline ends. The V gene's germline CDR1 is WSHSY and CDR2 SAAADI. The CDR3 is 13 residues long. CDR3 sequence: CASAEPMLGGYTF. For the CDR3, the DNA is TGCGCCAGCGCGGAGCCTATGTTGGGAGGCTACACCTTC.

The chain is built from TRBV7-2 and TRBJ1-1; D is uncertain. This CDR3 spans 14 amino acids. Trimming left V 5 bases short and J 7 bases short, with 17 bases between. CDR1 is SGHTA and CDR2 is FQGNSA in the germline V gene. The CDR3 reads CASSPSVSAGEAFF. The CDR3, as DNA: TGTGCCAGCAGCCCTAGTGTATCGGCAGGTGAAGCTTTCTTT.

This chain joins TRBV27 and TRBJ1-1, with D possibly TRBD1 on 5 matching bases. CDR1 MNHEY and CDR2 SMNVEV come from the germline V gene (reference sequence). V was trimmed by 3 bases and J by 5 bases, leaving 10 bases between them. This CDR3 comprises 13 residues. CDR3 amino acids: CASSFSGRTEAFF. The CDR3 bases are TGTGCCAGCAGTTTTTCAGGGCGAACTGAAGCTTTCTTT.

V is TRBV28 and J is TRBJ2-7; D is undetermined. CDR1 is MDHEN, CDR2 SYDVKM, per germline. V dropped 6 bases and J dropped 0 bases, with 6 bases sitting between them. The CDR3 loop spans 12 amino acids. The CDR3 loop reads CASSPNSYEQYF. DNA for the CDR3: TGTGCCAGCAGCCCCAACTCCTACGAGCAGTACTTC.

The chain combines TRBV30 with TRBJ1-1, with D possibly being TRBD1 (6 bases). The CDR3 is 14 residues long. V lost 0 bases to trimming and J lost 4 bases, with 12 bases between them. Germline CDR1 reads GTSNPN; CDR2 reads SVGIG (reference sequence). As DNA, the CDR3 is TGTGCCTGGAGTGTCCGCAGGGGCGTCACTGAAGCTTTCTTT. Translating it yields CAWSVRRGVTEAFF. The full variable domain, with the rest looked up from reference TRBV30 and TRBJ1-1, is SQTIHQWPATLVQPVGSPLSLECTVEGTSNPNLYWYRQAAGRGLQLLFYSVGIGQISSEVPQNLSASRPQDRQFILSSKKLLLSDSGFYLCAWSVRRGVTEAFFGQGTRLTVV.

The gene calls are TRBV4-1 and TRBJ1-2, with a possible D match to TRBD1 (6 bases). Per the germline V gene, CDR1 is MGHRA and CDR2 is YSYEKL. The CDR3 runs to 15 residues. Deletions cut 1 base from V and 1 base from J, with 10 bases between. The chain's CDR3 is CASSQAGARNYGYTF. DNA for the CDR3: TGCGCCAGCAGCCAAGCAGGGGCACGTAACTATGGCTACACCTTC.

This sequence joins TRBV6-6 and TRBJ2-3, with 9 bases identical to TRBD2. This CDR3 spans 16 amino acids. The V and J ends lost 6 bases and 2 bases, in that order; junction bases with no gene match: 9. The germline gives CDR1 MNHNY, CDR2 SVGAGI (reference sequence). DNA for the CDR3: TGTGCCAGCAGGCGCGGGACTAGCAGCCTCACAGATACGCAGTATTTT. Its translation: CASRRGTSSLTDTQYF.

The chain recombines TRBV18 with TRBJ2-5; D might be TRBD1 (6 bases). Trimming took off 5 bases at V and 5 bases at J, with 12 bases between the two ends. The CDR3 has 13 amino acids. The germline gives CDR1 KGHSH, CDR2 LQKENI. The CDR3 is CASSANREETQYF. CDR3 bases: TGTGCCAGCTCAGCTAACAGGGAGGAGACCCAGTACTTC.

CDR3: CAWSYNYGYTF. The CDR3 DNA is TGTGCCTGGAGTTACAACTATGGCTACACCTTC. The rearrangement links TRBV30 to TRBJ1-2, with unresolved D. The germline V and J ends were trimmed by 2 bases and 2 bases, with 3 bases remaining between them. The CDR3 sequence is 11 residues long. Germline loops: CDR1 GTSNPN, CDR2 SVGIG (reference sequence).

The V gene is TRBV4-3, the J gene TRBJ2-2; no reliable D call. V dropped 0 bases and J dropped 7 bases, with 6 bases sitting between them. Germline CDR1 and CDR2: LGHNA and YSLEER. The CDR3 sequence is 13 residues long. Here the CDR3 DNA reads TGCGCCAGCAGCCAAGAGAGGAACGGGGAGCTGTTTTTT. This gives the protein CASSQERNGELFF.

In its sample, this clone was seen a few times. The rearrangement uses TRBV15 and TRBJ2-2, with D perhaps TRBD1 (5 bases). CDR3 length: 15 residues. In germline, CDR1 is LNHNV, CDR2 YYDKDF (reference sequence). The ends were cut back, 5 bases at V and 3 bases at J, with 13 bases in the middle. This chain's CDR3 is CATSGTTGHTGELFF. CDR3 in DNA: TGTGCCACCAGCGGAACCACAGGTCACACCGGGGAGCTGTTTTTT.

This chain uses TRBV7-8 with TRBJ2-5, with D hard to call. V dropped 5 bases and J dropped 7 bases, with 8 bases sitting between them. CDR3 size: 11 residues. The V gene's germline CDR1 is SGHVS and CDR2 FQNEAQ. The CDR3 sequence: CASSHKWTQYF. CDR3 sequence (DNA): TGTGCCAGCAGCCATAAGTGGACCCAGTACTTC. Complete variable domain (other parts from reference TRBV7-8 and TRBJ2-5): GAGVSQSPRYKVAKRGQDVALRCDPISGHVSLFWYQQALGQGPEFLTYFQNEAQLDKSGLPSDRFFAERPEGSVSTLKIQRTQQEDSAVYLCASSHKWTQYFGPGTRLLVL.